This is a list of T cell receptor beta chains from one sample in a study of identical twins. TCRdb re-called the 5' RACE reads with MiXCR, one entry per CDR3 protein. Of approximately 410,000 distinct CDR3 sequences listed, 18% were seen once; the top ten hold 9.5% to 15%. Sequences were obtained from naive T cells sorted from blood. All receptors come from a man in his fifties or sixties in good health. Each CDR3 is given with its conserved first and last residue. The D gene is left open where the match is weak. Clone size, where shown, is once, few, many, or a class for clones that have expanded.

>TRBV3-1|few|NA|TRBJ1-2
TGTGCCAGCAGCCAAGGTGGCGGGGTTGGCTACACCTTC
CASSQGGGVGYTF
>TRBV11-1|many|TRBD2|TRBJ2-7
TGTGCCAGCAGCAGTAGAGGGACTAGCGGGAGGGAGACCTACGAGCAGTACTTC
CASSSRGTSGRETYEQYF
>TRBV27|NA|NA|TRBJ2-1
TGTGCCAGCATAGGCAGCTCCTACAATGAGCAGTTCTTC
CASIGSSYNEQFF
>TRBV12-3/TRBV12-4|NA|NA|TRBJ2-7
TGTGCCAGCAGCCAGGTGCCTCACGAGCAGTACTTC
CASSQVPHEQYF
>TRBV7-8|NA|NA|TRBJ2-3
TGTGCCAGCAGCCTCCACTCGACAGGCACAGATACGCAGTATTTT
CASSLHSTGTDTQYF
>TRBV20-1|many|TRBD2|TRBJ2-2
TGCAGTGCTCCCCGCAGCGGGACGAACACCGGGGAGCTGTTTTTT
CSAPRSGTNTGELFF
>TRBV5-1|few|NA|TRBJ2-7
TGCGCCAGCAGCACCGCCCTCGAAGGAAACTACGAGCAGTACTTC
CASSTALEGNYEQYF
>TRBV4-1|NA|NA|TRBJ1-5
TGCGCCAGCAGCCAAGTGGGGACGCCAAATCAGCCCCAGCATTTT
CASSQVGTPNQPQHF
>TRBV10-2|few|NA|TRBJ1-1
TGCGCCAGCAGTGGTCATGGGGACGCTGAAGCTTTCTTT
CASSGHGDAEAFF
>TRBV6-5|NA|NA|TRBJ2-3
TGTGCCAGCAGTTACTCGCCCAACACAGATACGCAGTATTTT
CASSYSPNTDTQYF
>TRBV12-5|many|NA|TRBJ2-2
TGTGCTAGTGGTTTGTCGGCACGCACCCGGGAGCTGTTTTTT
CASGLSARTRELFF
>TRBV6-2/TRBV6-3|few|TRBD1|TRBJ1-5
TGTGCCAGCAGTACCGGGACAGGGGTTCAGCCCCAGCATTTT
CASSTGTGVQPQHF
>TRBV19|NA|NA|TRBJ2-6
TGTGCCAGCTGGTCAGGCGCTGGGGCCAACGTCCTGACTTTC
CASWSGAGANVLTF
>TRBV29-1|NA|TRBD2|TRBJ2-4
TGCAGCGTTGAAGGGACTAGCGGAAAAAACATTCAGTACTTC
CSVEGTSGKNIQYF
>TRBV4-2|NA|NA|TRBJ2-7
TGTGCCAGCAGCCAAGTACAGGATTCGAACTACGAGCAGTACTTC
CASSQVQDSNYEQYF
>TRBV29-1|few|NA|TRBJ1-1
TGCAGCTTTGCAGGGTTCGCTGAAGCTTTCTTT
CSFAGFAEAFF
>TRBV7-2|NA|TRBD1|TRBJ2-7
TGTGCCAGCAGCTTACAGGGACAGGGCTACGAGCAGTACTTC
CASSLQGQGYEQYF
>TRBV12-3/TRBV12-4|few|NA|TRBJ2-7
TGTGCCAGCGTGGGGCGGGACTACGAGCAGTACTTC
CASVGRDYEQYF
>TRBV19|NA|NA|TRBJ2-1
TGTGCCAGCCGAGGATGGGGATACAATGAGCAGTTCTTC
CASRGWGYNEQFF
>TRBV12-3/TRBV12-4|many|TRBD2|TRBJ2-7
TGTGCCAGCAGTTCTCGACTAGCCTTAGATTACGAGCAGTACTTC
CASSSRLALDYEQYF
>TRBV29-1|few|NA|TRBJ2-3
TGCAGCGTTGAAGATCTTTCGGGAGACACAGATACGCAGTATTTT
CSVEDLSGDTDTQYF
>TRBV5-1|NA|TRBD2|TRBJ2-1
TGCGCCAGCAGCTTGAAGGTTTCGGGAAGCGGGAGAGGGCATGAGCAGTTCTTC
CASSLKVSGSGRGHEQFF
>TRBV7-6|few|NA|TRBJ1-4
TGTGCCAGCAGCTTAGACCCAGAGGGTGAAAAACTGTTTTTT
CASSLDPEGEKLFF
>TRBV29-1|few|NA|TRBJ2-1
TGCAGCGTCCAGATCCTCAGGGACAATGAGCAGTTCTTC
CSVQILRDNEQFF
>TRBV20-1|NA|TRBD2|TRBJ2-5
TGCAGTGCTAGAGATCGAGCGGGGGTGATCCAAGAGACCCAGTACTTC
CSARDRAGVIQETQYF
>TRBV5-6|few|TRBD2|TRBJ2-3
TGTGCCAGCAGCTTCCGGACTAGCTACCGCCCAGATACGCAGTATTTT
CASSFRTSYRPDTQYF
>TRBV15|NA|NA|TRBJ2-6
TGTGCCACCAGCAGAGGTTTTGGGGCCAACGTCCTGACTTTC
CATSRGFGANVLTF
>TRBV7-3|NA|NA|TRBJ2-2
TGTGCCACCGCATTCTCGGGATACACCGGGGAGCTGTTTTTT
CATAFSGYTGELFF
>TRBV7-9|NA|NA|TRBJ2-2
TGTGCCAGCAGCTTAGCGGGACTTTTGCTGTTTTTT
CASSLAGLLLFF
>TRBV27|NA|NA|TRBJ2-1
TGTGCCAGCAGTTTATCGGAAGCGGTAGAGCAGTTCTTC
CASSLSEAVEQFF
>TRBV20-1|NA|NA|TRBJ2-7
TGCAGTGCTAGCCGGGTCCTGAACTCCTACGAGCAGTACTTC
CSASRVLNSYEQYF
>TRBV7-6|NA|TRBD2|TRBJ2-2
TGTGCCAGCAGCCCGACTAGCGGAAACCCTGCGAACACCGGGGAGCTGTTTTTT
CASSPTSGNPANTGELFF
>TRBV7-2|NA|NA|TRBJ2-7
TGTGCCAGCAGCTTACGGGCCCTGGGCGGCTCCTACGAGCAGTACTTC
CASSLRALGGSYEQYF
>TRBV29-1|many|TRBD1|TRBJ2-7
TGCAGCGTTGAAGTGTCCGGACAGGGCTACGAGCAGTACTTC
CSVEVSGQGYEQYF